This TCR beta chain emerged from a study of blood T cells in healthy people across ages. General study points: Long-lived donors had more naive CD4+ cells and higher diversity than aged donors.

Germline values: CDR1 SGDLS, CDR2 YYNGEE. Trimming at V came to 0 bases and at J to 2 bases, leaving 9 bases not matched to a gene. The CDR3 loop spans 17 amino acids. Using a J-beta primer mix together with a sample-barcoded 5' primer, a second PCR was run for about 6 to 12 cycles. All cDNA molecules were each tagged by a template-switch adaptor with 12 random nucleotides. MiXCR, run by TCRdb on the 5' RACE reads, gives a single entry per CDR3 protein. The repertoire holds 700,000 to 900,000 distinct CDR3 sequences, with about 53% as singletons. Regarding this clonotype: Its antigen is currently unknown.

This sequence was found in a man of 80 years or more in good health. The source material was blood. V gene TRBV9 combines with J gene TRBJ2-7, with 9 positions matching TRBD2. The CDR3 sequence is CASSVAPTSGFPYEQYF. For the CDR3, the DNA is TGTGCCAGCAGCGTAGCCCCGACTAGCGGATTCCCCTACGAGCAGTACTTC.